This entry lists 8 T cell receptor beta chains sequenced from one sample in a study of T cell responses to AZD1222 COVID-19 vaccine (dated by TCRdb to about 2021). The method behind the library was the immunoSEQ multiplex PCR assay. TCRdb's version of the immuneACCESS table is confined to in-frame rearrangements and falls short of the full clone set. An unresolved V gene accounts for under half of the shortfall where checked; the remainder is of unknown origin. The sample contains 120,000 to 150,000 clones, roughly 88% of them found a single time. About 15% of the sample belongs to the ten largest clones. What the time point label conveys for this sample: baseline before first vaccination. Sequenced material: peripheral blood, taken on day 0 of AZD1222 vaccination. These receptors originate from an adult in good health.

This chain uses TRBV28 with TRBJ1-2; D may be TRBD1 (6 bases). With 5 bases removed from V and 4 bases from J, the gap between germline ends came to 17 bases. The germline gives CDR1 MDHEN, CDR2 SYDVKM. The CDR3 extends over 15 amino acids. For the CDR3, the DNA is TGTGCCAGCAGTCCCTATGGGGGCGCATTCTATGGCTACACCTTC. It is translated as CASSPYGGAFYGYTF.

The V call is TRBV28, the J call TRBJ1-2; D is uncertain. Germline V gene data show CDR1 as MDHEN and CDR2 as SYDVKM. Trimming removed 2 bases at V and 0 bases at J, with 7 bases between. The CDR3 consists of 14 residues. The CDR3 region is CASSLIQTNYGYTF. The CDR3 DNA follows: TGTGCCAGCAGTTTAATCCAGACTAACTATGGCTACACCTTC.

The chain carries TRBV21-1 and TRBJ1-6. TRBV21-1 is described as a pseudogene. The CDR3 is made up of 14 amino acids. This CDR3 is CASGEGGANSPLHF. The CDR3 DNA follows: TGTGCCAGCGGGGAAGGGGGGGCCAATTCACCCCTCCACTTT.

V usage is TRBV2 and J usage is TRBJ1-2; D remains ambiguous. This CDR3 comprises 11 residues. Trimming pared 2 bases from V and 5 bases from J, leaving 3 bases between. Germline CDR1 SNHLY, CDR2 FYNNEI. The CDR3 DNA reads as TGTGCCAGCAGTGAAATTTATGGCTACACCTTC. It codes for CASSEIYGYTF. Combining the CDR3 with reference TRBV2 and TRBJ1-2 gives the whole variable domain EPEVTQTPSHQVTQMGQEVILRCVPISNHLYFYWYRQILGQKVEFLVSFYNNEISEKSEIFDDQFSVERPDGSNFTLKIRSTKLEDSAMYFCASSEIYGYTFGSGTRLTVV.

V is TRBV7-2 and J is TRBJ2-5, with D unresolved. The V gene's germline CDR1 is SGHTA and CDR2 FQGNSA. The CDR3 extends over 13 amino acids. V lost 1 base and J lost 9, with 12 bases in between. CDR3 nucleotide sequence: TGTGCCAGCAGCTTAGACCCCGGAAGCCCCCAGTACTTC. It translates to CASSLDPGSPQYF.

V is TRBV4-3 and J is TRBJ2-3; TRBD1 is a possible D gene (6 bases). The CDR3 runs to 13 residues. V gave up 0 bases and J gave up 12 bases, with 13 bases separating them. Germline values: CDR1 LGHNA, CDR2 YSLEER. CDR3 sequence: CASSQDTGRLQYF. For the CDR3, the DNA is TGCGCCAGCAGCCAAGACACAGGGCGTTTACAGTATTTT.

This sequence joins TRBV7-9 and TRBJ1-6; D gene unclear. This CDR3 is built from 14 residues. Looked up from germline, CDR1 is SEHNR and CDR2 is FQNEAQ (reference sequence). The germline V and J ends were trimmed by 3 bases and 5 bases, with 8 bases remaining between them. For the CDR3, the DNA is TGTGCCAGCAGCTTCGGCAGGAATAATTCACCCCTCCACTTT. Encoded protein: CASSFGRNNSPLHF.

The V and J genes are TRBV6-2 or TRBV6-3 and TRBJ1-2, with D unresolved. With 2 bases removed from V and 6 bases from J, the gap between germline ends came to 7 bases. Germline V gene data show CDR1 as MNHEY and CDR2 as SVGEGT. The CDR3 spans 12 residues. CDR3 coding DNA: TGTGCCAGCAGTTACCCCGATCATGGCTACACCTTC. It yields the protein CASSYPDHGYTF.